The 21 T cell receptor beta chains below were found in one sample sequenced in a study of cytomegalovirus exposure and HLA in healthy donors. This PCR relied on a set of 60 Vbeta primers and 13 Jbeta primers. Sequenced by immunoSEQ multiplex PCR; TCRdb stores in-frame clones only, minus some. The data show around 220,000 clones, 70% to 85% seen once. The sample consisted of PBMCs. These receptors were collected from a girl aged 2 to 9 in good health and CMV-seronegative.

This clone has only a few counts. The rearrangement joins TRBV29-1 to TRBJ2-3; 11 bases are a match to TRBD2. This CDR3 contains 17 residues. The V gene end was trimmed by 6 bases and the J gene end by 3 bases; junction bases not matched to a gene: 14. Germline CDR1 SQVTM, CDR2 ANQGSEA. CDR3 nucleotides: TGCAGCGTCGCCGGGCTTAGTAGCGGGAGGGCGACAGATACGCAGTATTTT. Its protein product is CSVAGLSSGRATDTQYF.

The chain recombines TRBV5-1 with TRBJ2-2, with D possibly being TRBD2 (5 bases). The CDR3 is 15 residues long. The V gene lost 3 bases and the J gene lost 6 bases, with 15 bases spanning the gap. From germline, CDR1 is SGHRS and CDR2 YFSETQ. The DNA for the CDR3 is TGCGCCAGCAGCTCATTAGCGTTGTCTCCCGGGGAGCTGTTTTTT. It encodes CASSSLALSPGELFF.

CDR3 sequence (DNA): TGTGCCAGCAGTTTCAGGGGCTCCTCCTACGAGCAGTACTTC. Encoded protein: CASSFRGSSYEQYF. The chain is built from TRBV27 and TRBJ2-7, with a tentative D call TRBD1 (6 bases). V dropped 3 bases and J dropped 0 bases, with 9 bases sitting between them. The CDR3 contains 14 residues. Germline CDR1 and CDR2: MNHEY and SMNVEV (reference sequence).

The rearrangement links TRBV7-2 to TRBJ1-2, with TRBD1 as a possible D gene (6 bases). V was pared by 2 bases and J by 7 bases, with 29 bases between. Germline CDR1 SGHTA, CDR2 FQGNSA. The CDR3 has 19 residues. The CDR3 DNA follows: TGTGCCAGCAGCTTAAACTTTGGGTCTCGCGGGGGCCCCCTGGGTGGCTACACCTTC. Residues: CASSLNFGSRGGPLGGYTF.

This clone has just one count. CDR3 DNA sequence: TGCGCCAGCAGCCAAGGGACACCAGGCTACGAGCAGTACTTC. Translation: CASSQGTPGYEQYF. The V gene is TRBV4-1, the J gene TRBJ2-7; a possible D gene is TRBD1 (5 bases). Germline CDR1 reads MGHRA; CDR2 reads YSYEKL. CDR3 length: 14 amino acids. The ends were cut back, 1 base at V and 3 bases at J, with 10 bases in the middle.

The J gene is TRBJ2-1, the V gene TRBV10-3; possible D gene TRBD2, 6 bases. Germline lookup yields CDR1 ENHRY and CDR2 SYGVKD. CDR3 length: 14 residues. Trimming removed 7 bases at V and 7 bases at J, with 17 bases between. In DNA, the CDR3 is TGTGCCATCACGGGGGTAGCAATGGGGAATGAGCAGTTCTTC. It specifies CAITGVAMGNEQFF.

The gene calls are TRBV7-9 and TRBJ2-3; D gene ambiguous. Trimming took 4 bases from V and 6 from J, leaving 5 bases between them. The CDR3 has 11 amino acids. Germline V gene sequence: CDR1 SEHNR, CDR2 FQNEAQ (reference sequence). The CDR3 region is CASSYSDTQYF. CDR3 DNA sequence: TGTGCCAGCAGCTATAGCGATACGCAGTATTTT.

This clone has just a few counts. The chain has TRBV4-1 and TRBJ2-3; D is undetermined. Trimming shortened V by 8 bases and J by 6 bases, and 9 bases separated the two germline ends. Germline V gene sequence: CDR1 MGHRA, CDR2 YSYEKL. The CDR3 totals 11 residues. For the CDR3, the DNA is TGCGCCAGCGCGAGTACGGATACGCAGTATTTT. Translated: CASASTDTQYF.

In its sample, this clone was seen a few times. The V call is TRBV19, the J call TRBJ2-3; 9 bases are shared with TRBD2. CDR1 LNHDA and CDR2 SQIVND come from the germline V gene (reference sequence). Trimming removed 5 bases from V and 5 bases from J; junction bases left unmatched: 8. This CDR3 region has 15 residues. The CDR3 nucleotides are TGTGCCAGTAGTCCCCTGGGACTAGCCGTAGATACGCAGTATTTT. Residues: CASSPLGLAVDTQYF.

The chain employs TRBV5-1 and TRBJ2-7, with 9 bases identical to TRBD1. Trimming removed 4 bases from V and 3 bases from J; junction bases left unmatched: 8. CDR3 length: 15 residues. Germline CDR1 is SGHRS and CDR2 is YFSETQ. CDR3 region: CASSPVPGQGYEQYF. CDR3 DNA sequence: TGCGCCAGCAGCCCCGTGCCGGGACAGGGCTACGAGCAGTACTTC. Filled out from reference TRBV5-1 and TRBJ2-7, the complete variable domain reads KAGVTQTPRYLIKTRGQQVTLSCSPISGHRSVSWYQQTPGQGLQFLFEYFSETQRNKGNFPGRFSGRQFSNSRSEMNVSTLELGDSALYLCASSPVPGQGYEQYFGPGTRLTVT.

This clone has only a few counts. The CDR3, as DNA: TGTGCCAGCAGTTACGGCGCGGGGGTCGGTCAGCCCCAGCATTTT. It yields the protein CASSYGAGVGQPQHF. The J gene is TRBJ1-5, the V gene TRBV6-5, with D maybe TRBD1 (5 bases). In germline, CDR1 is MNHEY, CDR2 SVGAGI. The CDR3 has 15 residues. Trimming stripped 2 bases from V and 6 bases from J, with 14 bases between.

This chain joins TRBV6-1 and TRBJ1-5; 8 bases are shared with TRBD1. Germline V CDR1 and CDR2: MNHNS, SASEGT. J was trimmed by 6 bases and V by 5 bases; bases with no gene match: 9. The CDR3 is made up of 15 amino acids. CDR3 sequence: CASSPDRGRSQPQHF. The CDR3 DNA reads TGTGCCAGCAGTCCCGACAGGGGAAGGAGTCAGCCCCAGCATTTT.

The rearrangement uses TRBV5-1 and TRBJ2-7; the match to TRBD1 covers 9 bases. This CDR3 spans 16 amino acids. Trimming at V came to 4 bases and at J to 6 bases, leaving 14 bases not matched to a gene. Germline CDR1 SGHRS, CDR2 YFSETQ. The CDR3 DNA sequence: TGCGCCAGCAGCCCCTTCGGGGACAGGGCCGTACGCGAGCAGTACTTC. It specifies CASSPFGDRAVREQYF.

CDR3 DNA sequence: TGTGCCAGCAGCTTAAGTAGCGGGTTCGCAGATACGCAGTATTTT. Translation: CASSLSSGFADTQYF. The chain employs TRBV7-9 and TRBJ2-3, with 7 bases aligning to TRBD2. CDR1 is SEHNR and CDR2 is FQNEAQ in the germline V gene (reference sequence). The CDR3 contains 15 residues. J was trimmed by 4 bases and V by 2 bases; bases with no gene match: 6.

As DNA, the CDR3 is TGTGCCAGCAGTGATGAGTATCTAGCGGGTCGTGCCTACAATGAGCAGTTCTTC. Its protein is CASSDEYLAGRAYNEQFF. V is TRBV6-1 and J is TRBJ2-1, with 8 bases fitting TRBD2. From germline, CDR1 is MNHNS and CDR2 SASEGT. With V trimmed by 3 bases and J by 2 bases, 12 bases remained unmatched. The length of the CDR3 is 18 residues.

This clone was counted only a few times. The genes are TRBV6-5 and TRBJ1-2, with a tentative D call TRBD1 (6 bases). CDR1 MNHEY and CDR2 SVGAGI come from the germline V gene. The CDR3 runs 14 residues. The germline V and J ends were trimmed by 0 bases and 7 bases, with 12 bases remaining between them. CDR3 in DNA: TGTGCCAGCAGTTACTCAAGGGGGGGGAGTGGCTACACCTTC. This translates into CASSYSRGGSGYTF.

V gene TRBV7-9 combines with J gene TRBJ1-2; 10 bases map to TRBD1. The CDR3 has 11 residues. Per the germline V gene, CDR1 is SEHNR and CDR2 is FQNEAQ (reference sequence). Trimming at V came to 3 bases and at J to 13 bases, leaving 2 bases not matched to a gene. The CDR3: CASSFWTGGTF. The DNA of the CDR3 is TGTGCCAGCAGCTTTTGGACAGGGGGCACCTTC.

This clone was counted a few times. The CDR3 loop reads CASSEGQGLNTEAFF. CDR3 coding DNA: TGTGCCAGTAGTGAGGGACAGGGTCTGAACACTGAAGCTTTCTTT. This sequence joins TRBV19 and TRBJ1-1, with TRBD1 matching 9 bases. Germline CDR1 LNHDA, CDR2 SQIVND (reference sequence). V shed 5 bases, J shed 0 bases, and the junction held 4 bases outside the gene matches. This CDR3 contains 15 residues.

CDR3 nucleotides: TGTGCCAGCAGCTTGGTCGGGACAGGGGAAGCTTTCTTT. Translating gives CASSLVGTGEAFF. The chain recombines TRBV5-4 with TRBJ1-1, with 9 nucleotides matching TRBD1. The CDR3 runs 13 residues. Germline CDR1 is SGHNT and CDR2 is YYREEE (reference sequence). The J segment lost 8 bases and the V segment lost 0 bases, leaving 2 bases of the junction unmatched.

The chain recombines TRBV7-9 with TRBJ2-7; D call uncertain. Trimming removed 0 bases at V and 2 bases at J, with 11 bases between. CDR1 is SEHNR, CDR2 FQNEAQ, per germline (reference sequence). The CDR3 extends over 15 amino acids. CDR3 region: CASSLAWREPYEQYF. CDR3 DNA: TGTGCCAGCAGCTTAGCTTGGAGAGAGCCCTACGAGCAGTACTTC. Together with reference TRBV7-9 and TRBJ2-7, the CDR3 gives the full variable domain: DTGVSQNPRHKITKRGQNVTFRCDPISEHNRLYWYRQTLGQGPEFLTYFQNEAQLEKSRLLSDRFSAERPKGSFSTLEIQRTEQGDSAMYLCASSLAWREPYEQYFGPGTRLTVT.

The rearrangement links TRBV7-9 to TRBJ1-5; no clear D. The CDR3 has 13 residues. Trimming pared 1 base from V and 4 bases from J, leaving 5 bases between. CDR1 is SEHNR and CDR2 is FQNEAQ in the germline V gene (reference sequence). This CDR3 reads CASSLEENQPQHF. CDR3 DNA: TGTGCCAGCAGCTTAGAAGAGAATCAGCCCCAGCATTTT.